A single sample is the source of the 23 T cell receptor beta chains below, sequenced in a study of vaccination and CD4 T cells after COVID-19. Sequence data for DNA of cultured CD4+ T cells were generated by the Oncomine TCR Beta short-read assay. TCRdb used MiXCR to reprocess the PCR reads, holding one entry per CDR3 protein. The table lists approximately 9,600 distinct CDR3 sequences, about 33% of them singletons. Indicated treatment: roughly ten-day PBMC culture with coronavirus spike peptide pools or control peptides (ViraFEST assay). Their antigen targets remain unknown. The source material was CD4+ T cells from blood, cultured in vitro, sampled after SARS-CoV-2 vaccination. The source is a human donor who had recovered from COVID-19.

V usage is TRBV7-9 and J usage is TRBJ2-1; possibly TRBD2 for D (5 bases). This CDR3 comprises 13 residues. V lost 3 bases to trimming and J lost 6 bases, with 9 bases between them. The germline CDR1 and CDR2 sequences are SEHNR and FQNEAQ (reference sequence). The CDR3 nucleotides are TGTGCCAGCAGCTTTTCCGGGGTCAATGAGCAGTTCTTC. It encodes CASSFSGVNEQFF.

There are a few counts of this clonotype. This rearrangement joins TRBV19 to TRBJ1-5, with 7 bases fitting TRBD1. J gave up 4 bases and V 3 bases, and 6 bases lay outside the gene matches. The germline gives CDR1 LNHDA, CDR2 SQIVND (reference sequence). The length of the CDR3 is 15 residues. The CDR3 here is CASSMTGPRNQPQHF. As DNA, the CDR3 is TGTGCCAGTAGTATGACAGGGCCCCGGAATCAGCCCCAGCATTTT.

This clonotype was detected a few times. This chain joins TRBV7-2 and TRBJ2-7, with a weak D call TRBD2 (6 bases). Trimming pared 5 bases from V and 6 bases from J, leaving 11 bases between. The germline gives CDR1 SGHTA, CDR2 FQGNSA. This CDR3 spans 12 amino acids. The CDR3 DNA sequence: TGTGCCAGCAGCCCTACGGGGGTCGAGCAGTACTTC. Translated: CASSPTGVEQYF.

This clonotype was counted only a few times. This chain connects TRBV7-2 to TRBJ1-2; D gene ambiguous. CDR1 SGHTA and CDR2 FQGNSA come from the germline V gene. Trimming shortened V by 6 bases and J by 7 bases, and 12 bases separated the two germline ends. CDR3 length: 12 residues. In nucleotides, the CDR3 is TGTGCCAGCAGACCTCCCCGCGCTGGCTACACCTTC. Its translation: CASRPPRAGYTF.

This clonotype was counted a few times. The chain recombines TRBV20-1 with TRBJ2-7; D ambiguous. CDR1 is DFQATT, CDR2 SNEGSKA, per germline (reference sequence). Trimming pared 5 bases from V and 2 bases from J, leaving 7 bases between. This CDR3 has 11 residues. CDR3 nucleotides: TGCAGTGCTCATAAAACCTACGAGCAGTACTTC. This translates into CSAHKTYEQYF.

The chain joins TRBV20-1 to TRBJ1-3; perhaps TRBD1 as D (6 bases). The germline V gene has CDR1 DFQATT and CDR2 SNEGSKA (reference sequence). The CDR3 loop spans 13 amino acids. V was shortened by 2 bases and J by 2 bases, with 7 bases between the two germline ends. CDR3 bases: TGCAGTGCTAGAAAGGGGGCTGGAAACACCATATATTTT. As protein: CSARKGAGNTIYF.

There are a few counts of this clonotype. The chain carries TRBV19 and TRBJ2-5, with 7 bases matching TRBD2. The length of the CDR3 is 17 residues. V dropped 2 bases and J dropped 5; count of bases not matched to a gene: 14. Per the germline V gene, CDR1 is LNHDA and CDR2 is SQIVND (reference sequence). Here the CDR3 reads CASSIYRFAGERETQYF. DNA for the CDR3: TGTGCCAGTAGTATATATCGGTTTGCGGGGGAGCGGGAGACCCAGTACTTC.

This chain uses TRBV6-2 or TRBV6-3 with TRBJ2-7; D assignment may be TRBD1 or TRBD2 (6 bases each). Deletions cut 3 bases from V and 2 bases from J, with 20 bases between. Germline assignment: CDR1 MNHEY and CDR2 SVGEGT. The CDR3 has 17 amino acids. In DNA, the CDR3 is TGTGCCAGCAGTTATTTGAGGGGGGCATCTAGCCCCTACGAGCAGTACTTC. Its protein is CASSYLRGASSPYEQYF.

There are a few counts of this clonotype. The CDR3 nucleotides read TGTGCCAGCAGTTTCTCAGCGGGGGAGGCCAAAAACATTCAGTACTTC. Translation gives CASSFSAGEAKNIQYF. The chain combines TRBV6-2 or TRBV6-3 with TRBJ2-4, with 8 bases aligning to TRBD2. The CDR3 is 16 residues long. V lost 4 bases to trimming and J lost 1 base; unmatched junction nucleotides: 6. Germline V gene data show CDR1 as MNHEY and CDR2 as SVGEGT.

In this sample, this clonotype turned up a few times. The chain carries TRBV12-3 or TRBV12-4 and TRBJ2-5, with 9 bases identical to TRBD1. J gave up 5 bases and V 6 bases, and 4 bases lay outside the gene matches. The CDR3 consists of 13 residues. CDR3 sequence: CASSRDRAETQYF. DNA for the CDR3: TGTGCCAGCAGCCGGGACAGGGCGGAGACCCAGTACTTC.

By share, this clonotype counts as medium-sized. This chain joins TRBV19 and TRBJ2-6; D may be TRBD1 (5 bases). CDR1 and CDR2 from the germline V gene are LNHDA and SQIVND (reference sequence). Trimming left V 7 bases short and J 4 bases short, with 17 bases between. The CDR3 is 16 amino acids. CDR3 sequence (DNA): TGTGCCAGTAAGGGGCAGGGTGTACTCGGGGCCAACGTCCTGACTTTC. Protein: CASKGQGVLGANVLTF.

Notes on this clonotype: The junction does not match germline at one end; this may be a read error. J is TRBJ1-4 and V is TRBV7-9; no definite D call. CDR1 SEHNR and CDR2 FQNEAQ come from the germline V gene (reference sequence). The CDR3 totals 16 residues. The DNA of the CDR3 is TGTGCCAGCAGCCCCATGATGCCAGCAACTAATGAAAAACTGCTTTTT. Translation: CASSPMMPATNEKLLF.

This clonotype was detected a few times. The chain joins TRBV20-1 to TRBJ2-1; 7 bases are a match to TRBD2. Looked up from germline, CDR1 is DFQATT and CDR2 is SNEGSKA (reference sequence). With V trimmed by 4 bases and J by 0 bases, 3 bases remained unmatched. CDR3 length: 14 amino acids. The CDR3 sequence: CSATSGSSYNEQFF. CDR3 bases: TGCAGTGCTACTAGCGGTAGCTCCTACAATGAGCAGTTCTTC.

The chain joins TRBV5-1 to TRBJ2-7; perhaps TRBD1 as D (6 bases). V lost 4 bases, J lost 1 base, and 15 bases lay in between. The CDR3 consists of 15 residues. Germline CDR1 is SGHRS and CDR2 is YFSETQ. For the CDR3, the DNA is TGCGCCAGCAGCCCCCGCGGCCAGGGGTCCTACGAGCAGTACTTC. Amino acid sequence: CASSPRGQGSYEQYF. Using reference TRBV5-1 and TRBJ2-7 for the parts outside the CDR3, the full variable domain is KAGVTQTPRYLIKTRGQQVTLSCSPISGHRSVSWYQQTPGQGLQFLFEYFSETQRNKGNFPGRFSGRQFSNSRSEMNVSTLELGDSALYLCASSPRGQGSYEQYFGPGTRLTVT.

This clonotype was found a few times. This rearrangement joins TRBV6-7 to TRBJ1-1, with D possibly TRBD1 on 5 matching bases. TRBV6-7 is assigned to the ORF class and has an uncertain function. The ends were cut back, 6 bases at V and 2 bases at J, with 16 bases in the middle. CDR3 size: 15 residues. The CDR3 DNA follows: TGTGCCAGCAGGATAGGGGTTTTCCTCAACACTGAAGCTTTCTTT. It yields the protein CASRIGVFLNTEAFF.

The chain combines TRBV24-1 with TRBJ2-5; 9 bases are a match to TRBD1. There are 17 residues in the CDR3. The trim removed 4 bases at V and 1 base at J, leaving 9 bases unmatched. The V gene's germline CDR1 is KGHDR and CDR2 SFDVKD. CDR3 coding DNA: TGTGCCACCAGTGACCCGTCCGGGACAGGGCTCCAAGAGACCCAGTACTTC. Translating gives CATSDPSGTGLQETQYF.

This chain joins TRBV25-1 and TRBJ2-1; no clear D gene. The CDR3 is 13 amino acids. V was shortened by 3 bases and J by 7 bases, with 10 bases between the two germline ends. CDR1 and CDR2 from the germline V gene are MGHDK and SYGVNS. The CDR3, as DNA: TGTGCCAGCAGTGATTCCCATCGGAATGAGCAGTTCTTC. Translating it yields CASSDSHRNEQFF. The complete variable domain, with remaining parts taken from reference TRBV25-1 and TRBJ2-1, reads EADIYQTPRYLVIGTGKKITLECSQTMGHDKMYWYQQDPGMELHLIHYSYGVNSTEKGDLSSESTVSRIRTEHFPLTLESARPSHTSQYLCASSDSHRNEQFFGPGTRLTVL.

The CDR3, as DNA: TGTGCCAGCTCAGCAATCCTACAGGGTAACACTGAAGCTTTCTTT. Protein sequence: CASSAILQGNTEAFF. V and J are TRBV18 and TRBJ1-1; possible D gene TRBD1, 6 bases. This CDR3 contains 15 residues. Per germline, CDR1 KGHSH and CDR2 LQKENI. Between the trimmed V and J ends, which lost 5 bases and 2 bases, there was a span of 15 bases.

This clonotype was observed a few times. V usage is TRBV28 and J usage is TRBJ2-7; 10 bases line up with TRBD2. This CDR3 has 15 amino acids. V lost 3 bases, J lost 2 bases, and 4 bases stayed unmatched. The germline CDR1 and CDR2 sequences are MDHEN and SYDVKM. As DNA, the CDR3 is TGTGCCAGCAGTTTGGCAGCGGGGGGGACCTACGAGCAGTACTTC. It is translated as CASSLAAGGTYEQYF.

There are a few counts of this clonotype. The V call is TRBV7-2, the J call TRBJ2-7, with 9 bases aligning to TRBD2. The V gene end was trimmed by 5 bases and the J gene end by 3 bases; junction bases not matched to a gene: 5. The CDR3 is 14 residues long. Per the germline V gene, CDR1 is SGHTA and CDR2 is FQGNSA. The CDR3 loop is CASSRGTSSYEQYF. The CDR3 DNA reads as TGTGCCAGCAGCCGCGGGACTAGCAGCTACGAGCAGTACTTC. The variable domain in full, completed from reference TRBV7-2 and TRBJ2-7, reads GAGVSQSPSNKVTEKGKDVELRCDPISGHTALYWYRQSLGQGLEFLIYFQGNSAPDKSGLPSDRFSAERTGGSVSTLTIQRTQQEDSAVYLCASSRGTSSYEQYFGPGTRLTVT.

By sample fraction, this clonotype is medium-sized (0.01 to 0.1%). This chain joins TRBV20-1 and TRBJ1-1; maybe TRBD1 (6 bases). The CDR3 is 15 residues long. V lost 8 bases and J lost 0, with 19 bases in between. Germline V gene sequence: CDR1 DFQATT, CDR2 SNEGSKA (reference sequence). CDR3 nucleotides: TGCAGTACTGCTACAGGGCTTAGGGTGAACACTGAAGCTTTCTTT. Translation: CSTATGLRVNTEAFF.

This clonotype was recorded a few times. This sequence joins TRBV6-2 or TRBV6-3 and TRBJ1-1; D is ambiguous. V was trimmed by 2 bases and J by 0 bases, leaving 10 bases between them. This CDR3 region has 15 residues. CDR1 and CDR2 (germline): MNHEY, SVGEGT. The chain's CDR3 is CASSYGRKMNTEAFF. The CDR3 DNA sequence: TGTGCCAGCAGTTACGGCAGGAAGATGAACACTGAAGCTTTCTTT.

The chain links TRBV20-1 to TRBJ2-3; 8 positions agree with TRBD1. Germline V lookup: CDR1 DFQATT, CDR2 SNEGSKA (reference sequence). J lost 4 bases, V lost 6 bases, and 9 bases had no gene match. The CDR3 totals 14 residues. The CDR3 region is CSAPGRGQADTQYF. For the CDR3, the DNA is TGCAGTGCCCCAGGCAGGGGGCAGGCAGATACGCAGTATTTT.